This T cell receptor beta chain derives from a study of early T cells in non-severe SARS-CoV-2 infection. TCRdb processed the 5' RACE reads anew with MiXCR; each CDR3 protein has one entry. The data hold tens of thousands of distinct CDR3 sequences, with around 8.6% observed a single time. The table lists this clonotype with a few counts. The germline V and J ends were trimmed by 4 bases and 9 bases, with 11 bases remaining between them. Germline CDR1 is SGDLS and CDR2 is YYNGEE. The CDR3 runs 13 residues. Specimen: whole blood, collected at baseline. This receptor was obtained from an adult who was a healthcare worker with PCR-confirmed SARS-CoV-2 infection or an uninfected control (not recorded which). The chain joins TRBV9 to TRBJ1-6; unclear D gene. The CDR3, as DNA: TGTGCCAGCAGCCCCCCTGAGGGTTCACCCCTCCACTTT. This encodes CASSPPEGSPLHF.